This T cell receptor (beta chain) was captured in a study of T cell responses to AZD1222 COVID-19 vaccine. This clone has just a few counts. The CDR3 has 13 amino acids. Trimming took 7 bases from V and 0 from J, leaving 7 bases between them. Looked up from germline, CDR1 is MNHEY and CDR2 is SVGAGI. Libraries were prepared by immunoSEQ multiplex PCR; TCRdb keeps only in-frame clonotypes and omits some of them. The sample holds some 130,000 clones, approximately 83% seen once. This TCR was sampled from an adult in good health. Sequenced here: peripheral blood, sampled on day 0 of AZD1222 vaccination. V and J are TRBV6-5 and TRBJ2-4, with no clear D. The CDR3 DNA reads TGTGCCAGCACCGACTTAGCCAAAAACATTCAGTACTTC. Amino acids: CASTDLAKNIQYF.